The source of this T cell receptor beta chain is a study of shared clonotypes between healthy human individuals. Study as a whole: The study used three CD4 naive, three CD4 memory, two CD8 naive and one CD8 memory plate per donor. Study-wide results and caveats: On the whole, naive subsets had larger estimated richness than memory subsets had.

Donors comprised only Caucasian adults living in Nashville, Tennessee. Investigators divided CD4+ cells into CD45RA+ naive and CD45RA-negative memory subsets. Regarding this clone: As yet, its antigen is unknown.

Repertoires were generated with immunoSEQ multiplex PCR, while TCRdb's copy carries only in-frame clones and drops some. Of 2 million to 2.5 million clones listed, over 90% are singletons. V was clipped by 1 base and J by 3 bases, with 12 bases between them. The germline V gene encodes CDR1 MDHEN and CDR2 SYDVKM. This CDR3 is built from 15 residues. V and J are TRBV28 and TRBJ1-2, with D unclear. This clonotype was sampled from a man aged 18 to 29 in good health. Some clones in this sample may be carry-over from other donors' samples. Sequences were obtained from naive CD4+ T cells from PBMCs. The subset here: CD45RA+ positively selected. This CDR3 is CASSLSAGTHYGYTF. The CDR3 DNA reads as TGTGCCAGCAGTTTATCCGCAGGCACCCACTATGGCTACACCTTC.